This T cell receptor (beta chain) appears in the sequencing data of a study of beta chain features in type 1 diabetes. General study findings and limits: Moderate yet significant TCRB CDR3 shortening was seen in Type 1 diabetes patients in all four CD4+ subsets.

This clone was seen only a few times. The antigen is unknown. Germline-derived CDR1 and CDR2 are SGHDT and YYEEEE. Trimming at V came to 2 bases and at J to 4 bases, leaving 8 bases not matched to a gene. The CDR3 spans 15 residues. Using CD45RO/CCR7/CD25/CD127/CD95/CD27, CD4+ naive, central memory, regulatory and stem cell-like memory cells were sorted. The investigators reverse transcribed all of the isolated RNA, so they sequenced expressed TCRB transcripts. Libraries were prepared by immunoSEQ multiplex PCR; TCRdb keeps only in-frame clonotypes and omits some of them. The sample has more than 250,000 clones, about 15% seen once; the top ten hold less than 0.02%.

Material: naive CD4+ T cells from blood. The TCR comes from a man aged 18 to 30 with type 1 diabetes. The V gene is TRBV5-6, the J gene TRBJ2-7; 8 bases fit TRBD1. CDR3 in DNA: TGTGCCAGCAGCTTCCGGGACAGGTGGCCTTACGAGCAGTACTTC. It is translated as CASSFRDRWPYEQYF. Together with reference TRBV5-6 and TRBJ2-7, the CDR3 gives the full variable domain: DAGVTQSPTHLIKTRGQQVTLRCSPKSGHDTVSWYQQALGQGPQFIFQYYEEEERQRGNFPDRFSGHQFPNYSSELNVNALLLGDSALYLCASSFRDRWPYEQYFGPGTRLTVT.